This T cell receptor (beta chain) is drawn from a study of graft-versus-host responses after intestinal transplantation. On the study more broadly: Multivisceral, liver-intestinal, or isolated intestinal transplants were performed in recipients.

This clone was counted a few times. No antigen is known for it. Regarding the study as a whole: GvH clones turned up in recipient marrow; some had shown up first in ileum or blood.

Graft tissue processing released intraepithelial and lamina propria lymphocytes. Sequencing was performed with immunoSEQ multiplex PCR; in TCRdb, only in-frame clones are kept and a portion is missing. The sample lists approximately 14,000 clones; roughly 81% were seen once. The origin of this receptor is a human patient who received an intestinal transplant, so some T cells may come from the graft donor. The sample consisted of ileum tissue, taken 16 days after intestinal transplant.

CDR3 in amino acids: CASRSKNTEAFF. CDR3 DNA sequence: TGCGCCAGCAGATCTAAGAACACTGAAGCTTTCTTT. This sequence joins TRBV5-1 and TRBJ1-1; D uncertain. Germline-derived CDR1 and CDR2 are SGHRS and YFSETQ. This CDR3 is built from 12 residues. The germline V and J ends were trimmed by 5 bases and 1 base, with 6 bases remaining between them.